The 22 T cell receptor beta chains in this list originate from one sample, sequenced in a study of blood T cells in healthy people across ages (dated by TCRdb to 2013 to 2016). The library was produced with 5' RACE. TCRdb lists the instrument as Illumina HiSeq 2500. A second PCR of about 6 to 11 cycles was performed with a sample-barcoded 5' primer and a J-beta primer mix. TCRdb cleaned the public reads at Q25 with fastp, built clones with MiXCR and kept in-frame beta chains. Rows with one shared CDR3 protein collapse into an entry with the most common genes and DNA. The table for this sample lists roughly 1.7 million distinct CDR3 sequences; around 36% of them were counted only once. Around 11% of the sample is taken by the ten largest. Sequencing was done on a sample of blood. The receptor set was obtained from a young woman in good health.

This clonotype came up a few times. V is TRBV12-3 or TRBV12-4 and J is TRBJ1-1, with TRBD1 matching 7 bases. This CDR3 is 13 amino acids long. After removal of 6 bases from V and 6 bases from J, the junction contained 7 bases not matched to a gene. The CDR3 protein is CASSQGGRAEAFF. In nucleotides, the CDR3 is TGTGCCAGCAGCCAGGGGGGGCGGGCTGAAGCTTTCTTT.

The genes are TRBV5-5 and TRBJ1-2; D possibly corresponds to TRBD1 (6 bases). With 6 bases removed from V and 4 bases from J, the gap between germline ends came to 10 bases. Looked up from germline, CDR1 is SGHKS and CDR2 is YYEKEE (reference sequence). This CDR3 has 12 amino acids. The CDR3 loop reads CASNRVGYGYTF. In DNA, the CDR3 is TGTGCCAGCAACAGGGTCGGCTATGGCTACACCTTC. The full variable domain, with the rest looked up from reference TRBV5-5 and TRBJ1-2, is DAGVTQSPTHLIKTRGQQVTLRCSPISGHKSVSWYQQVLGQGPQFIFQYYEKEERGRGNFPDRFSARQFPNYSSELNVNALLLGDSALYLCASNRVGYGYTFGSGTRLTVV.

The chain joins TRBV7-7 to TRBJ2-5; the match to TRBD1 covers 7 bases. In germline, CDR1 is SSHAT, CDR2 FNYEAQ (reference sequence). The CDR3 loop spans 15 amino acids. V was clipped by 4 bases and J by 1 base; unmatched bases: 6. CDR3 region: CASSSFRTGQETQYF. CDR3 coding DNA: TGTGCCAGCAGCTCCTTTCGGACAGGCCAAGAGACCCAGTACTTC.

This clonotype was seen only a few times. V usage is TRBV13 and J usage is TRBJ2-1; perhaps TRBD2 as D (8 bases). With 5 bases removed from V and 8 bases from J, the gap between germline ends came to 25 bases. The V gene's germline CDR1 is PRHDT and CDR2 FYEKMQ (reference sequence). This CDR3 region has 17 residues. This CDR3 reads CASSPGGSGKKVYEQFF. In DNA, the CDR3 is TGTGCCAGCAGCCCAGGGGGTAGCGGGAAAAAAGTCTATGAGCAGTTCTTC.

The chain has TRBV4-2 and TRBJ2-3; D is uncertain. The CDR3 loop spans 15 amino acids. CDR1 LGHNA and CDR2 YNFKEQ come from the germline V gene. Trimming pared 1 base from V and 0 bases from J, leaving 8 bases between. As DNA, the CDR3 is TGTGCCAGCAGCCAAGGTTCCGATAGCACAGATACGCAGTATTTT. Amino acid sequence: CASSQGSDSTDTQYF.

This chain links TRBV15 with TRBJ2-3; D unclear. CDR3 length equals 17 residues. Per the germline V gene, CDR1 is LNHNV and CDR2 is YYDKDF (reference sequence). V was shortened by 0 bases and J by 6 bases, with 19 bases between the two germline ends. This CDR3 reads CATSRDGSRTPRDTQYF. CDR3 bases: TGTGCCACCAGCAGAGATGGTAGCCGAACCCCGCGGGATACGCAGTATTTT.

The chain is built from TRBV11-2 and TRBJ2-7, with TRBD1 as a possible D gene (5 bases). Germline assignment: CDR1 SGHAT and CDR2 FQNNGV. V was trimmed by 6 bases and J by 6 bases, leaving 21 bases between them. The CDR3 spans 15 residues. Here the CDR3 DNA reads TGTGCCAGCAGTAATTGGGTGGGCCTAACAGGCGAGCAGTACTTC. Translating it yields CASSNWVGLTGEQYF.

The CDR3 protein is CASSLQTVRDTQYF. CDR3 coding DNA: TGTGCCAGCAGTTTACAAACTGTGCGAGATACGCAGTATTTT. The rearrangement links TRBV12-3 or TRBV12-4 to TRBJ2-3; D remains unclear. V shed 2 bases and J shed 5 bases, with 11 bases lying between them. The CDR3 consists of 14 residues.

The table lists this clonotype with a few counts. This rearrangement joins TRBV20-1 to TRBJ2-3; 11 nucleotides align to TRBD2. CDR3 length: 13 residues. Per the germline V gene, CDR1 is DFQATT and CDR2 is SNEGSKA (reference sequence). The CDR3 is CSPGLAAPDTQYF. The CDR3 DNA is TGCAGCCCGGGACTAGCGGCCCCAGATACGCAGTATTTT.

The rearrangement links TRBV19 to TRBJ2-5, with 10 positions matching TRBD2. Losses at the gene ends were 4 bases for V and 1 base for J; bases not matched to a gene: 6. Germline V gene data show CDR1 as LNHDA and CDR2 as SQIVND (reference sequence). The CDR3 runs 16 residues. CDR3 bases: TGTGCCAGTAGTAAGCCTAGCGGGGGCCGCCAAGAGACCCAGTACTTC. It codes for CASSKPSGGRQETQYF.

This clonotype was seen at least ten times. The rearrangement links TRBV4-1 to TRBJ2-7; 11 nucleotides match TRBD2. Germline V gene lookup returns CDR1 MGHRA and CDR2 YSYEKL. The V and J ends lost 4 bases and 4 bases, in that order; junction bases with no gene match: 6. The CDR3 is 15 amino acids. The CDR3 DNA is TGCGCCAGCAGCCGAATTCTAGCGGGAGGATACGAGCAGTACTTC. Translating gives CASSRILAGGYEQYF.

A few counts support this clonotype. The rearrangement uses TRBV5-1 and TRBJ1-4; no reliable D call. CDR3 length: 14 residues. V lost 7 bases, J lost 0 bases, and 10 bases lay in between. Germline CDR1 reads SGHRS; CDR2 reads YFSETQ. In DNA form, the CDR3 reads TGCGCCAGCTCGACGGAATCAACTAATGAAAAACTGTTTTTT. Its translation is CASSTESTNEKLFF.

The chain combines TRBV27 with TRBJ2-7, with 12 bases aligning to TRBD2. J was trimmed by 5 bases and V by 6 bases; bases with no gene match: 8. CDR3 length equals 15 residues. CDR1 and CDR2 (germline): MNHEY, SMNVEV (reference sequence). In nucleotides, the CDR3 is TGTGCCAGCAGCCGAGTACTAGCGGGAGGTAACGAGCAGTACTTC. Translated, it gives CASSRVLAGGNEQYF.

This clonotype was detected only a few times. J is TRBJ1-2 and V is TRBV7-9, with D possibly matching TRBD1 (5 bases). The CDR3 has 12 residues. Trimming cost V 1 base and J 13 bases, with 13 bases left between them. Germline lookup yields CDR1 SEHNR and CDR2 FQNEAQ (reference sequence). The CDR3 protein is CASSLGTGLLTF. DNA of the CDR3: TGTGCCAGCAGCTTAGGGACGGGACTCCTCACCTTC. Drawing the rest from reference TRBV7-9 and TRBJ1-2, the complete variable domain is DTGVSQNPRHKITKRGQNVTFRCDPISEHNRLYWYRQTLGQGPEFLTYFQNEAQLEKSRLLSDRFSAERPKGSFSTLEIQRTEQGDSAMYLCASSLGTGLLTFGSGTRLTVV.

This clonotype came up a few times. This chain links TRBV28 with TRBJ2-1, with TRBD2 identical over 10 bases. Germline V CDR1 and CDR2: MDHEN, SYDVKM. The CDR3 is 13 residues long. The junction had 9 bases not matched to a gene; V was cut back by 4 bases and J by 15 bases. CDR3 in amino acids: CASSSQPTSGPFF. In DNA, the CDR3 is TGTGCCAGCAGTTCCCAGCCGACTAGCGGGCCGTTCTTC. The complete variable domain, with remaining parts taken from reference TRBV28 and TRBJ2-1, reads DVKVTQSSRYLVKRTGEKVFLECVQDMDHENMFWYRQDPGLGLRLIYFSYDVKMKEKGDIPEGYSVSREKKERFSLILESASTNQTSMYLCASSSQPTSGPFFGPGTRLTVL.

CDR3 bases: TGCAGTGCCAAATCCCCGCGGGAAAATCAGCCCCAGCATTTT. Its translation: CSAKSPRENQPQHF. The chain joins TRBV20-1 to TRBJ1-5, with D uncertain. The CDR3 sequence is 14 residues long. V lost 6 bases and J 4 bases, leaving 16 bases between the germline ends. Germline lookup yields CDR1 DFQATT and CDR2 SNEGSKA (reference sequence).

The V call is TRBV30, the J call TRBJ2-7; 10 bases agree with TRBD2. The trim removed 3 bases at V and 1 base at J, leaving 0 bases unmatched. CDR3 length: 13 residues. Per germline, CDR1 GTSNPN and CDR2 SVGIG (reference sequence). This CDR3 is CAWRLAGSYEQYF. CDR3 coding DNA: TGTGCCTGGAGACTAGCGGGGTCCTACGAGCAGTACTTC.

This rearrangement joins TRBV5-1 to TRBJ1-1, with 9 bases aligning to TRBD1. Trimming cost V 0 bases and J 10 bases; bases outside gene matches: 4. Germline CDR1 is SGHRS and CDR2 is YFSETQ. The CDR3 runs to 13 residues. CDR3 amino acids: CASSLDSDRGAFF. CDR3 bases: TGCGCCAGCAGCTTGGATTCGGACAGGGGAGCTTTCTTT.

This clonotype was observed a handful of times. The chain links TRBV28 to TRBJ2-7, with 7 bases fitting TRBD1. Trimming took 4 bases from V and 5 from J; bases not matched to a gene: 8. Germline V gene sequence: CDR1 MDHEN, CDR2 SYDVKM. The CDR3 has 14 residues. This CDR3 reads CASSSGTVPHEQYF. CDR3 DNA sequence: TGTGCCAGCAGTTCCGGGACAGTCCCCCACGAGCAGTACTTC.

This clonotype occurred many times. The gene calls are TRBV10-3 and TRBJ2-1; 9 bases line up with TRBD1. The CDR3 totals 16 residues. V was pared by 4 bases and J by 4 bases, with 8 bases of the junction left unmatched. Germline V CDR1 and CDR2: ENHRY, SYGVKD. CDR3 in DNA: TGTGCCATCAGTGCCGGCCGGGACAGGGTTTACAATGAGCAGTTCTTC. Translating gives CAISAGRDRVYNEQFF.

The rearrangement uses TRBV2 and TRBJ2-3; D uncertain. Trimming removed 1 base at V and 5 bases at J, with 10 bases between. The CDR3 extends over 14 amino acids. From germline, CDR1 is SNHLY and CDR2 FYNNEI. For the CDR3, the DNA is TGTGCCAGCAGTGAAGAGGGTCTGGTAGATACGCAGTATTTT. It yields the protein CASSEEGLVDTQYF. Filled out from reference TRBV2 and TRBJ2-3, the complete variable domain reads EPEVTQTPSHQVTQMGQEVILRCVPISNHLYFYWYRQILGQKVEFLVSFYNNEISEKSEIFDDQFSVERPDGSNFTLKIRSTKLEDSAMYFCASSEEGLVDTQYFGPGTRLTVL.

In this sample, this clonotype turned up a few times. This chain connects TRBV3-1 to TRBJ1-5; the D is unclear. Trimming took off 1 base at V and 2 bases at J, with 12 bases between the two ends. The CDR3 is 16 residues long. Germline lookup yields CDR1 LGHDT and CDR2 YNNKEL (reference sequence). CDR3 sequence: CASSQGSRQGNQPQHF. In nucleotides, the CDR3 is TGTGCCAGCAGCCAAGGTAGCAGACAAGGCAATCAGCCCCAGCATTTT.